The clone carrying this TCR beta chain has at least ten counts. Antigen specificity is unknown. This CDR3 has 12 amino acids. Germline V gene data show CDR1 as SGHDT and CDR2 as YYEEEE. V lost 0 bases, J lost 5 bases, and 3 bases lay in between. This sample is drawn from a study of T cell repertoires in cytomegalovirus infection. About the study: From public TCR beta signatures came an indication of both CMV infection and matching HLA type. Whole-study results and caveats: Using cumulative public TCR beta family frequency, the authors identified those who carried CMV together with the relevant HLA. HLA-C-restricted CMV clonotypes gave the most frequent clonotype in two of eight donors.

TCRdb re-derived calls from the reads in MiXCR, one entry per CDR3 protein. The profile shows around 350,000 distinct CDR3 sequences, about a sixth of them singletons. The V call is TRBV5-6, the J call TRBJ2-1; no clear D. Material: PBMCs. This TCR came from a human donor in good health (CMV status not recorded). Some clones in this sample may be carry-over from other donors' samples. CDR3 bases: TGTGCCAGCAGCTTGGCCGACAATGAGCAGTTCTTC. This translates into CASSLADNEQFF.